This TCR beta chain appears in the sequencing data of a study of blood T cell repertoires in COVID-19 (dated by TCRdb to 2020 to 2022). Regarding the research as a whole: The collaborator samples originated in the United States, Italy and Spain and spanned the acute and convalescent phases of COVID-19. Where available, HLA class I and class II types were obtained from metadata supplied by the sample provider rather than from assay-based typing. The samples were drawn from two sources: the first 160 participants of the ongoing ImmuneRACE study, and 1,254 subjects contributed by 6 global collaborators. Subjects who had been exposed to COVID-19, were actively infected with it, or had recovered from it provided the deeply sampled blood TCRbeta repertoires that made up the dataset. A de-identified subject ID, COVID-19 status, age in years and sex were almost always included in the sample metadata. The repertoires were released in a freely available public database intended as a resource for research on the immune response to SARS-CoV-2. The material from the prospective study consisted of cDNA or gDNA derived from T cells, B-cell-depleted T cells, or PBMCs.

TCRbeta CDR3 regions were amplified from genomic DNA using the immunoSEQ Assay, a bias-controlled multiplex PCR. On the authors' methods: The number of nucleated cells in each sample was estimated by amplification of reference gene primers within the assay. To quantify the absolute abundance of each unique TCRbeta CDR3 rearrangement, sequence reads were collapsed and filtered. For each sample, productive Simpson clonality was calculated as the square root of Simpson's diversity index over productive rearrangements. The clones in this table, taken by TCRdb from immuneACCESS, are in-frame only. Not every clone is retained; where verified, under half of the shortfall comes from an unresolved V gene, and the cause of the rest is unknown. Clonal size and the V and J genes are those of that table, whereas D and trimming came from the DNA. The sample includes some 76,000 clones, with around nine tenths observed a single time. Clones ranked in the top ten supply 11% of the sample.

Each collaborating institution followed its own protocols to collect whole blood in K2EDTA tubes. For TCRbeta analysis, collaborator samples were shipped as frozen whole blood, as isolated PBMCs, or as DNA extracted from either sample type. Its CDR3 holds 18 amino acids, cysteine through phenylalanine. CDR3 DNA only is kept here, 54 bases in frame from base 1. According to the germline V gene, CDR1 reads MDHEN and CDR2 reads SYDVKM. After removal of 3 bases from V and 4 bases from J, the junction retains 12 bases not matched to a gene. About this clone: It lacks a known antigen. Base quality data are lacking; no much larger clone is found one base away.

Overall study results and their limits: The amount of clinical and demographic metadata varied by source and participant and was provided uncurated.

The sequence was collected from a woman aged 18-35 years with acute or convalescent COVID-19. Recombination joined TRBV28 with TRBJ2-1; 10 middle bases align to TRBD2. The sample taken for sequencing was peripheral blood. The nucleotide sequence is TGTGCCAGCAGTTTGGGGGTCGGAGCGGGAGGGCCTTACAATGAGCAGTTCTTC. It is translated as CASSLGVGAGGPYNEQFF.